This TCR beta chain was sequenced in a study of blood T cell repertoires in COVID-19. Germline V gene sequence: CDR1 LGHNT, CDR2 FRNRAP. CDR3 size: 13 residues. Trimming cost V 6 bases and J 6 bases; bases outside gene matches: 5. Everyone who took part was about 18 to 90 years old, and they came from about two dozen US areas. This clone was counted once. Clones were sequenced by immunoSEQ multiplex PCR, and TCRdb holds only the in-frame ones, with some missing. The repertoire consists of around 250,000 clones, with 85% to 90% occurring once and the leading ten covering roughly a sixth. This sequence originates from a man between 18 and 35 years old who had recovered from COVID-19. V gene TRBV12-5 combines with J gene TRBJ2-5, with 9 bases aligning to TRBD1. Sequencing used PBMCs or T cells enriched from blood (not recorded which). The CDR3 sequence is CASGYRGLQTQYF. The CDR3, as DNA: TGTGCTAGTGGATACAGGGGGCTTCAGACCCAGTACTTC.